This is a list of T cell receptor beta chains from one sample in a study of T cell repertoires in cytomegalovirus infection. No antigen has been assigned to these receptors. TCRdb re-called the reads with MiXCR, one entry per CDR3 protein. The table has approximately 390,000 distinct CDR3 sequences, about 32% seen once. The sequencing used cultured PBMCs, collected from culture after CMV antigen stimulation. Receptors were obtained from a human donor in good health (CMV status not recorded). Some clones in this sample may be carry-over from other donors' samples. Each CDR3 is given with its conserved first and last residue. D genes are given only for firm matches. The size of a clone is reported for some rows only, either as once, few or many, or as a class for expanded clones.

TGTGCCAGCAGGATGGCTTTAGGACAGGGTCCTTTAGGCACTGAAGCTTTCTTT,CASRMALGQGPLGTEAFF,18,few,TRBJ1-1,TRBV7-8,TRBD1
TGCGCCAGCAGCCAAGAAGTGGCTTTGCTGAACATTCAGTACTTC,CASSQEVALLNIQYF,15,few,TRBJ2-4,TRBV4-1,NA
TGTGCCAGCAGCTTAGCCCCCCAAAGACAGAGAGATCAGCCCCAGCATTTT,CASSLAPQRQRDQPQHF,17,few,TRBJ1-5,TRBV7-8,NA
TGTGCCAGCAGCTTAGGGATTAACAATGAGCAGTTCTTC,CASSLGINNEQFF,13,few,TRBJ2-1,TRBV11-3,NA
TGTGCCAGCAGCCGACTCGGGACTAGCGTCGGTGAGCAGTTCTTC,CASSRLGTSVGEQFF,15,NA,TRBJ2-1,TRBV5-4,TRBD2
TGTGCCAGCAGCCCCCACCCGAGGGACTATGGCTACACCTTC,CASSPHPRDYGYTF,14,few,TRBJ1-2,TRBV5-5,NA
TGTGCCAGCCGCACGACAGCCACAACTAATGAAAAACTGTTTTTT,CASRTTATTNEKLFF,15,NA,TRBJ1-4,TRBV19,NA
TGCGCCAGCAGCTTCGAGACTCCGGGGAGAGGTGAAAAACTGTTTTTT,CASSFETPGRGEKLFF,16,few,TRBJ1-4,TRBV5-1,NA
TGTGCCAGCTCACCCCAAGAGTCCCCAGCGGGAGACACCGGGGAGCTGTTTTTT,CASSPQESPAGDTGELFF,18,few,TRBJ2-2,TRBV18,TRBD2
TGTGCCAGCAGTGAAGCGTTGAACACTGAAGCTTTCTTT,CASSEALNTEAFF,13,few,TRBJ1-1,TRBV2,NA
TGTGCCACCAGCAAAGACCCTTCTTACGAGCAGTACTTC,CATSKDPSYEQYF,13,few,TRBJ2-7,TRBV15,NA
TGTGCCACCAGCACGGCAACGCAATTGAACACTGAAGCTTTCTTT,CATSTATQLNTEAFF,15,NA,TRBJ1-1,TRBV15,NA
TGTGCCACCAGTGATTTGACAGGGGGACAGAATACGCAGTATTTT,CATSDLTGGQNTQYF,15,NA,TRBJ2-3,TRBV24-1,TRBD1
TGCGCCAGCAGCCACCGGATATGGGCAGATACGCAGTATTTT,CASSHRIWADTQYF,14,NA,TRBJ2-3,TRBV4-1,NA
TGTGCCAGCAGCTCCGTGACAGGCAGCTCCTACGAGCAGTACTTC,CASSSVTGSSYEQYF,15,NA,TRBJ2-7,TRBV7-2,NA
TGCAGCGTTCGATTTCTGGTAGAAGTTTATGGCTACACCTTC,CSVRFLVEVYGYTF,14,NA,TRBJ1-2,TRBV29-1,NA
TGTGCCAGCAGCCGCGCTTCCGGGAGGGCCACAGATACGCAGTATTTT,CASSRASGRATDTQYF,16,many,TRBJ2-3,TRBV7-8,TRBD2
TGTGCTAGTGGTTTAAGCCGTGGGTATGGCTACACCTTC,CASGLSRGYGYTF,13,NA,TRBJ1-2,TRBV12-5,NA
TGTGCCAGCACCATAGGGACACCTGGAATCTCCTACAATGAGCAGTTCTTC,CASTIGTPGISYNEQFF,17,few,TRBJ2-1,TRBV27,NA
TGCGCCAGCAGCCAAGTGGTTACATCCAACGGCTACACCTTC,CASSQVVTSNGYTF,14,few,TRBJ1-2,TRBV4-1,NA
TGCAGTGCTAGAGATTACTTGGGGGGAAATCAGCCCCAGCATTTT,CSARDYLGGNQPQHF,15,NA,TRBJ1-5,TRBV20-1,NA
TGTGCCAGCAGCTTAGTGCCCGATACCGGGGAGCTGTTTTTT,CASSLVPDTGELFF,14,few,TRBJ2-2,TRBV7-2,NA
TGTGCCAGTAGTATAAGCCAGGGCGGTCAGCCCCAGCATTTT,CASSISQGGQPQHF,14,NA,TRBJ1-5,TRBV19,NA
TGCAGCGTTGAACGGCAGGTGAACACTGAAGCTTTCTTT,CSVERQVNTEAFF,13,NA,TRBJ1-1,TRBV29-1,NA
TGTGCCAGCAGCTTAGTGGGGGGAGGGCCAAACAATGAGCAGTTCTTC,CASSLVGGGPNNEQFF,16,many,TRBJ2-1,TRBV7-2,TRBD2
TGTGCCAGCAGCGTAAGGACTAGCGACTACGAGCAGTACTTC,CASSVRTSDYEQYF,14,NA,TRBJ2-7,TRBV7-8,TRBD2
TGCGCCAGCAGCCAAGATAGGCAGGGTACGAGTGCTTTCTTT,CASSQDRQGTSAFF,14,NA,TRBJ1-1,TRBV4-3,NA
TGTGCCAGCAGCCGTCAAAGAGGCGACACTGAAGCTTTCTTT,CASSRQRGDTEAFF,14,few,TRBJ1-1,TRBV7-2,NA
TGTGCCAGCCGGTCCGGGACCTTAGAGGAGACCCAGTACTTC,CASRSGTLEETQYF,14,NA,TRBJ2-5,TRBV12-3/TRBV12-4,NA
TGTGCCAGCAGAGATACTAGTAAAAACATTCAGTACTTC,CASRDTSKNIQYF,13,NA,TRBJ2-4,TRBV6-2/TRBV6-3,NA
TGTGCCAGTAGCCCTGAACTAAGACGAGAGACCCAGTACTTC,CASSPELRRETQYF,14,NA,TRBJ2-5,TRBV19,NA
TGTGCCAGCAGTACTAGCGGGAGGCGCACAGATACGCAGTATTTT,CASSTSGRRTDTQYF,15,NA,TRBJ2-3,TRBV6-1,TRBD2